These 11 T cell receptor beta chains came from one sample sequenced in a study of immune cell composition in non-small cell lung cancer (TCRdb year 2017). Receptor libraries were prepared by the immunoSEQ multiplex PCR assay. The clones in this table, taken by TCRdb from immuneACCESS, are in-frame only. Not every clone is retained; where verified, under half of the shortfall comes from an unresolved V gene, and the cause of the rest is unknown. For this sample the table gives 4,500 to 6,000 clones, of which 55% to 75% were detected only once. The ten most abundant clones make up about 14% of the sample. Normal lung samples were non-adjacent lung tissue taken as far from the tumour as possible, at least 3 cm away, from the same patient. The sample consisted of non-adjacent lung tissue. The receptors derive from a human donor with non-small cell lung cancer.

The CDR3 bases are TGTGCCAGCAGTGAAAGCGAGGTCAGCCTCATTACGCAGTATTTT. It encodes CASSESEVSLITQYF. This chain joins TRBV2 and TRBJ2-3; D is unclear. The CDR3 loop spans 15 amino acids. Germline V gene data show CDR1 as SNHLY and CDR2 as FYNNEI. V was shortened by 2 bases and J by 8 bases, with 17 bases between the two germline ends.

This chain links TRBV11-2 with TRBJ1-1; D gene ambiguous. The CDR3 runs 14 residues. V dropped 0 bases and J dropped 1 base, with 6 bases sitting between them. Germline CDR1 SGHAT, CDR2 FQNNGV. CDR3 nucleotide sequence: TGTGCCAGCAGCTTAGAATGGCAGAACACTGAAGCTTTCTTT. This sequence encodes CASSLEWQNTEAFF.

By frequency in the sample, this clone is medium-sized (0.01 to 0.1%). This chain uses TRBV11-2 with TRBJ1-2; tentatively, D is TRBD1 (6 bases). The V and J ends lost 5 bases and 6 bases respectively, with 16 bases between them. The CDR3 sequence is 14 residues long. CDR1 and CDR2 from the germline V gene are SGHAT and FQNNGV. For the CDR3, the DNA is TGTGCCAGCAGCCATCAGGGGACGGCCCATGGCTACACCTTC. Its translation: CASSHQGTAHGYTF.

A few counts support this clone. The genes are TRBV5-4 and TRBJ1-2, with D possibly matching TRBD1 (6 bases). This CDR3 contains 13 residues. Trimming took off 0 bases at V and 5 bases at J, with 8 bases between the two ends. Germline values: CDR1 SGHNT, CDR2 YYREEE (reference sequence). The CDR3 DNA is TGTGCCAGCAGCTTGGAGCAGGGGTATGGCTACACCTTC. It is translated as CASSLEQGYGYTF.

This clone is categorized as medium-sized. The genes are TRBV4-2 and TRBJ1-4; a possible D gene is TRBD1 (6 bases). The ends were cut back, 5 bases at V and 5 bases at J, with 15 bases in the middle. The CDR3 covers 15 residues. Per germline, CDR1 LGHNA and CDR2 YNFKEQ. The CDR3 region has the DNA TGTGCCAGCAGCGTGCGGACAGATGCAAATGAAAAACTGTTTTTT. Its translation: CASSVRTDANEKLFF.

The chain uses TRBV4-2 and TRBJ2-3, with D unclear. The V end lost 0 bases, the J end lost 1 base, and 8 bases lay between the germline ends. CDR3 length equals 15 residues. Looked up from germline, CDR1 is LGHNA and CDR2 is YNFKEQ. The CDR3 bases are TGTGCCAGCAGCCAAGAGAGGTGGGGCACAGATACGCAGTATTTT. As protein: CASSQERWGTDTQYF.

The V gene is TRBV7-3, the J gene TRBJ2-6; 8 bases fit TRBD1. The CDR3 is 17 amino acids. Losses at the gene ends were 5 bases for V and 0 bases for J; bases not matched to a gene: 6. CDR1 is SGHTA, CDR2 FQGTGA, per germline. CDR3 loop: CASSPGQGISGANVLTF. CDR3 DNA sequence: TGTGCCAGCAGCCCAGGACAGGGAATCTCTGGGGCCAACGTCCTGACTTTC.

V is TRBV7-9 and J is TRBJ2-1; 9 nucleotides agree with TRBD1. Per the germline V gene, CDR1 is SEHNR and CDR2 is FQNEAQ (reference sequence). The CDR3 runs to 14 residues. V lost 6 bases to trimming and J lost 7 bases; unmatched junction nucleotides: 7. The CDR3 sequence is CASRKGQGPNEQFF. The CDR3 coding sequence is TGTGCCAGCAGAAAGGGACAGGGTCCGAATGAGCAGTTCTTC. The complete variable domain, with remaining parts taken from reference TRBV7-9 and TRBJ2-1, reads DTGVSQNPRHKITKRGQNVTFRCDPISEHNRLYWYRQTLGQGPEFLTYFQNEAQLEKSRLLSDRFSAERPKGSFSTLEIQRTEQGDSAMYLCASRKGQGPNEQFFGPGTRLTVL.

This clone has just one count. V usage is TRBV13 and J usage is TRBJ2-1, with 8 bases identical to TRBD2. J was trimmed by 8 bases and V by 4 bases; bases with no gene match: 7. The germline V gene encodes CDR1 PRHDT and CDR2 FYEKMQ (reference sequence). The CDR3 is 14 amino acids. The CDR3 DNA sequence: TGTGCCAGCAGCTCCAACAGACTAGCGTATGAGCAGTTCTTC. It translates to CASSSNRLAYEQFF. Based on the CDR3 plus reference TRBV13 and TRBJ2-1, the full variable domain is AAGVIQSPRHLIKEKRETATLKCYPIPRHDTVYWYQQGPGQDPQFLISFYEKMQSDKGSIPDRFSAQQFSDYHSELNMSSLELGDSALYFCASSSNRLAYEQFFGPGTRLTVL.

This chain joins TRBV6-5 and TRBJ1-5; D is unclear. This CDR3 spans 13 amino acids. V lost 2 bases to trimming and J lost 9 bases, with 11 bases between them. Per germline, CDR1 MNHEY and CDR2 SVGAGI. The CDR3 DNA follows: TGTGCCAGCAGTTACGGCGGGCTGGCGCCCCAGCATTTT. This translates into CASSYGGLAPQHF.

This clone was counted a single time. V and J are TRBV5-5 and TRBJ1-5; TRBD1 aligns across 11 bases. CDR3 length: 14 residues. V gave up 4 bases and J gave up 5 bases; unmatched junction bases: 2. Germline V lookup: CDR1 SGHKS, CDR2 YYEKEE (reference sequence). The CDR3 sequence is CASSRTGGDQPQHF. The CDR3 DNA sequence: TGTGCCAGCAGCCGGACAGGGGGCGATCAGCCCCAGCATTTT.